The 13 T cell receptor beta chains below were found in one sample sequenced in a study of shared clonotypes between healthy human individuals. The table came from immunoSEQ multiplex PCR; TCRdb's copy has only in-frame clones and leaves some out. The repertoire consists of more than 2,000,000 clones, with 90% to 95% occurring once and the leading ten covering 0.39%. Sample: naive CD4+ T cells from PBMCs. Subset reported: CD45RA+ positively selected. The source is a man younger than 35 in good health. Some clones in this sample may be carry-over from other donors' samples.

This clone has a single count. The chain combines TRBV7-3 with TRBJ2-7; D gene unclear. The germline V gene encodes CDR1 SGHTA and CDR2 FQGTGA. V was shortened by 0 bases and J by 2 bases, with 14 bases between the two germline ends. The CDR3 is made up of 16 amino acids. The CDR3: CASSLTKVPIAYEQYF. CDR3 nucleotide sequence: TGTGCCAGCAGCTTAACGAAGGTCCCCATCGCCTACGAGCAGTACTTC.

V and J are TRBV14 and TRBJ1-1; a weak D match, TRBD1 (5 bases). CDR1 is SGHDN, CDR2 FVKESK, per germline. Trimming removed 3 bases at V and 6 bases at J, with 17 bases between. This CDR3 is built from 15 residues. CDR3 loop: CASSQEQVETAEAFF. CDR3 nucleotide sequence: TGTGCCAGCAGCCAGGAACAGGTTGAAACGGCTGAAGCTTTCTTT.

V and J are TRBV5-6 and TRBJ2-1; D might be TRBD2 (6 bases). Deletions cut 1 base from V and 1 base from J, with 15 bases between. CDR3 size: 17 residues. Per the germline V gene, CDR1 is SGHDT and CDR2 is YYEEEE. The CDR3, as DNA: TGTGCCAGCAGCTTGTGGGTCAGCGGGTCTTCCTACAATGAGCAGTTCTTC. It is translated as CASSLWVSGSSYNEQFF. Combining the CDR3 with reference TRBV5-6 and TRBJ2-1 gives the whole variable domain DAGVTQSPTHLIKTRGQQVTLRCSPKSGHDTVSWYQQALGQGPQFIFQYYEEEERQRGNFPDRFSGHQFPNYSSELNVNALLLGDSALYLCASSLWVSGSSYNEQFFGPGTRLTVL.

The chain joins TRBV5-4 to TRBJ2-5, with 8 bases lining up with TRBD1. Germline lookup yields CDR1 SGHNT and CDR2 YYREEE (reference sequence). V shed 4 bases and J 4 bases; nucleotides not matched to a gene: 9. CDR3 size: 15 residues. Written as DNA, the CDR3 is TGTGCCAGCAGCATTCAGGGGGCACTCCGAGAGACCCAGTACTTC. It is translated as CASSIQGALRETQYF. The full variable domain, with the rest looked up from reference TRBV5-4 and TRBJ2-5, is ETGVTQSPTHLIKTRGQQVTLRCSSQSGHNTVSWYQQALGQGPQFIFQYYREEENGRGNFPPRFSGLQFPNYSSELNVNALELDDSALYLCASSIQGALRETQYFGPGTRLLVL.

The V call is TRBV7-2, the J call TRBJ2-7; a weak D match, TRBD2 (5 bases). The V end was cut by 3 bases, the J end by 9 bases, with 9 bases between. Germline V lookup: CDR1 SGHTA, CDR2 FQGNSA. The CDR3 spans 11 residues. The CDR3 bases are TGTGCCAGCAGCTTGGGCGGGCTGCAGTACTTC. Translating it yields CASSLGGLQYF.

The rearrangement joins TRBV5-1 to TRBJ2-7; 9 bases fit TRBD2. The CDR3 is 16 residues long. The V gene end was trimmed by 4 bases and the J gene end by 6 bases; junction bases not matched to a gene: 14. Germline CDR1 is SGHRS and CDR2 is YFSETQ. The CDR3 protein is CASSGGTSPAQLEQYF. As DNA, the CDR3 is TGCGCCAGCAGCGGGGGGACTAGCCCGGCGCAGCTCGAGCAGTACTTC.

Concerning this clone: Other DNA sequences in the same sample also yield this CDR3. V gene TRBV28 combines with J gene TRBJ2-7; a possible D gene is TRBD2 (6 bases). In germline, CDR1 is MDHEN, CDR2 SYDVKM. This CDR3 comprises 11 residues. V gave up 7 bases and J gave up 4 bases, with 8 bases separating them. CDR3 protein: CASTRGYEQYF. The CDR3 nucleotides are TGTGCCAGCACTCGGGGGTACGAGCAGTACTTC.

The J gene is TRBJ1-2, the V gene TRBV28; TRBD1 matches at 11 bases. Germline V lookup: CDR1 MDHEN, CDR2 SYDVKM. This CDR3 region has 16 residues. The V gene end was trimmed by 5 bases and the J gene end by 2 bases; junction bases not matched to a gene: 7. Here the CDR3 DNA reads TGTGCCAGCAGTGTTACCGGGACAGGGGGGAACTATGGCTACACCTTC. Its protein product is CASSVTGTGGNYGYTF.

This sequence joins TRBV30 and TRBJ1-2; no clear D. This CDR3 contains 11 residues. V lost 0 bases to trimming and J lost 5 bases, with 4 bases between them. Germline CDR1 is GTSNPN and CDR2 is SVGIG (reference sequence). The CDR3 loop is CAWSVSYGYTF. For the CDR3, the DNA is TGTGCCTGGAGTGTAAGTTATGGCTACACCTTC.

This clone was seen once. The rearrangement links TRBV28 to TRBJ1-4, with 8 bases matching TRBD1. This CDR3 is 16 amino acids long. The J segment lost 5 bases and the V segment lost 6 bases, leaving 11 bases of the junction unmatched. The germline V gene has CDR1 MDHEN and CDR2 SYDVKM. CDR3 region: CASSFRPGQENEKLFF. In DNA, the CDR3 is TGTGCCAGCAGCTTCCGGCCGGGACAGGAAAATGAAAAACTGTTTTTT.

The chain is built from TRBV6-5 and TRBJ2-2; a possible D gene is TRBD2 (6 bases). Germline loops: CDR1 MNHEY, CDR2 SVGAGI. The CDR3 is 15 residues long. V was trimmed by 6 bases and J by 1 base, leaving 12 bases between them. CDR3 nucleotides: TGTGCCAGCAGGATTAGCGGCCAGAACACCGGGGAGCTGTTTTTT. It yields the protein CASRISGQNTGELFF.

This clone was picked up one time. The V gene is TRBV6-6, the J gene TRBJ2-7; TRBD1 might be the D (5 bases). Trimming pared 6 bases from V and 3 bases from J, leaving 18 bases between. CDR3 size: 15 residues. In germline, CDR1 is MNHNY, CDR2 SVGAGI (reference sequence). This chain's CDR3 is CASSSSGGRGYEQYF. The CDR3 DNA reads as TGTGCCAGCAGCAGCTCGGGCGGAAGGGGCTACGAGCAGTACTTC.

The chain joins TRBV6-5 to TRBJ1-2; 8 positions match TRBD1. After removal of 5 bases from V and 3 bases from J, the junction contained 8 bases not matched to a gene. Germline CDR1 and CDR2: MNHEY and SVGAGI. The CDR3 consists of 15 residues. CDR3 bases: TGTGCCAGCAGTAGGACCCGGGACAGGTACTATGGCTACACCTTC. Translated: CASSRTRDRYYGYTF.